These 14 T cell receptor beta chains share one sample of origin, sequenced in a study of tumour-infiltrating T cells in Burkitt lymphoma. The method was immunoSEQ multiplex PCR; TCRdb's version includes in-frame clones alone and lacks a portion of them. The table shows 13,000 or so clones, with about 85% occurring only once. The specimen sequenced was tumor tissue. All receptors come from a human donor with diffuse large B-cell lymphoma.

This clone was observed a single time. The chain recombines TRBV9 with TRBJ2-5; 7 bases match TRBD2. Germline trimming cut 1 base from V and 4 bases from J; bases unmatched to any gene: 7. Germline V CDR1 and CDR2: SGDLS, YYNGEE. CDR3 size: 15 residues. Here the CDR3 reads CASSVSLAVGETQYF. The CDR3 region has the DNA TGTGCCAGCAGCGTAAGCCTAGCGGTGGGAGAGACCCAGTACTTC.

The chain employs TRBV5-1 and TRBJ2-7; 7 nucleotides line up with TRBD2. With V trimmed by 6 bases and J by 0 bases, 9 bases remained unmatched. The CDR3 sequence is 15 residues long. Germline V gene data show CDR1 as SGHRS and CDR2 as YFSETQ. The DNA of the CDR3 is TGCGCCAGCAAGAACGGGACTACAAGCTCCTACGAGCAGTACTTC. As protein: CASKNGTTSSYEQYF.

This chain connects TRBV29-1 to TRBJ2-1; a possible D gene is TRBD2 (6 bases). CDR1 and CDR2 from the germline V gene are SQVTM and ANQGSEA. Trimming pared 0 bases from V and 8 bases from J, leaving 14 bases between. This CDR3 region has 14 residues. CDR3 protein: CSVEDLAGRYEQFF. Written as DNA, the CDR3 is TGCAGCGTTGAAGATCTTGCGGGGAGATATGAGCAGTTCTTC.

The genes are TRBV9 and TRBJ1-1; a weak D match, TRBD1 (5 bases). This CDR3 has 14 residues. Per the germline V gene, CDR1 is SGDLS and CDR2 is YYNGEE. V lost 0 bases and J 9 bases, leaving 15 bases between the germline ends. In DNA form, the CDR3 reads TGTGCCAGCAGCGTAGTAGGGGAGGAAGCTAAAGCTTTCTTT. This sequence encodes CASSVVGEEAKAFF.

V gene TRBV7-9 combines with J gene TRBJ2-1, with D possibly TRBD1 on 6 matching bases. Germline CDR1 reads SEHNR; CDR2 reads FQNEAQ (reference sequence). There are 14 residues in the CDR3. V lost 5 bases, J lost 4 bases, and 12 bases lay in between. The CDR3 DNA sequence: TGTGCCAGCAGCCCGGAGACAGGATACAATGAGCAGTTCTTC. Residues: CASSPETGYNEQFF.

The chain is built from TRBV18 and TRBJ2-5, with D perhaps matching TRBD2 (6 bases). CDR1 and CDR2 from the germline V gene are KGHSH and LQKENI. The CDR3 extends over 14 amino acids. Trimming took 6 bases from V and 1 from J, leaving 12 bases between them. The CDR3 nucleotides read TGTGCCAGCTCCGCGGGACGGACCCAAGAGACCCAGTACTTC. Encoded protein: CASSAGRTQETQYF.

This clone was seen once. The chain joins TRBV4-1 to TRBJ1-5, with TRBD1 as a possible D gene (6 bases). Germline CDR1 reads MGHRA; CDR2 reads YSYEKL. This CDR3 contains 16 residues. Trimming took 3 bases from V and 0 from J, leaving 12 bases between them. The CDR3 loop is CASSQTQGNSNQPQHF. The CDR3 nucleotides are TGCGCCAGCAGCCAGACTCAGGGGAATAGCAATCAGCCCCAGCATTTT.

The chain couples TRBV14 to TRBJ2-7; D ambiguous. Trimming removed 3 bases from V and 3 bases from J, with 6 bases in between. From germline, CDR1 is SGHDN and CDR2 FVKESK. The length of the CDR3 is 12 residues. For the CDR3, the DNA is TGTGCCAGCAGCCACGTCGGCTACGAGCAGTACTTC. Translation: CASSHVGYEQYF.

This clone has a single count. The gene calls are TRBV27 and TRBJ2-2, with a tentative D call TRBD1 (5 bases). CDR3 length equals 17 residues. In germline, CDR1 is MNHEY, CDR2 SMNVEV (reference sequence). V lost 3 bases and J 3 bases, leaving 17 bases between the germline ends. The CDR3 nucleotides read TGTGCCAGCAGTTTGGCCCCAGGGTATCTGGACACCGGGGAGCTGTTTTTT. Amino acids: CASSLAPGYLDTGELFF.

This chain links TRBV10-3 with TRBJ2-5; D remains unclear. The germline V gene encodes CDR1 ENHRY and CDR2 SYGVKD. The V end was cut by 3 bases, the J end by 0 bases, with 5 bases between. This CDR3 has 13 amino acids. The CDR3 sequence: CAISDGDQETQYF. The CDR3 nucleotides are TGTGCCATCAGTGATGGGGACCAAGAGACCCAGTACTTC.

The CDR3 region is CASSFGTGWEAFF. The CDR3 region has the DNA TGTGCCAGCAGCTTCGGGACGGGGTGGGAAGCTTTCTTT. The chain has TRBV5-6 and TRBJ1-1; a weak D match, TRBD1 (5 bases). The ends were cut back, 2 bases at V and 8 bases at J, with 13 bases in the middle. Germline assignment: CDR1 SGHDT and CDR2 YYEEEE. CDR3 size: 13 residues.

The chain links TRBV4-2 to TRBJ1-3; D gene ambiguous. Germline-derived CDR1 and CDR2 are LGHNA and YNFKEQ. The CDR3 loop spans 15 amino acids. V lost 0 bases, J lost 0 bases, and 6 bases lay in between. The chain's CDR3 is CASSQDAGSGNTIYF. In DNA, the CDR3 is TGTGCCAGCAGCCAAGATGCAGGCTCTGGAAACACCATATATTTT.

This clone has a single count. This chain connects TRBV29-1 to TRBJ2-7, with 9 bases that match TRBD1. The length of the CDR3 is 11 residues. With 6 bases clipped from V and 6 bases from J, the junction kept 3 bases outside the gene matches. The germline V gene has CDR1 SQVTM and CDR2 ANQGSEA. The CDR3 nucleotides read TGCAGCGTCGGGACAGGGTTCGAGCAGTACTTC. This encodes CSVGTGFEQYF.

This sequence joins TRBV10-3 and TRBJ2-7, with 9 nucleotides matching TRBD1. Trimming took 4 bases from V and 5 from J; bases not matched to a gene: 6. In germline, CDR1 is ENHRY, CDR2 SYGVKD. The CDR3 consists of 14 residues. The CDR3 reads CAISVRQGDHEQYF. The CDR3 DNA reads TGTGCCATCAGTGTCCGACAGGGGGATCACGAGCAGTACTTC.